The text below deals with one T cell receptor (beta chain). Its antigen is unknown. Base qualities are not at hand, and no much larger clone is one base apart. The source of the sample is a study of shared clonotypes between healthy human individuals (TCRdb year 2020). Broadly, across the study: The cohort comprised a couple of women and a few men aged 18 to 49 years. Blood TCR repertoires of a handful of healthy adults were deeply sequenced to estimate repertoire size and the extent of clonotype sharing between individuals. Per donor, leukapheresis produced somewhere between about 0.94 and 8.9 billion PBMCs. For each donor, three plates each were used for CD4 naive and CD4 memory, two plates were used for CD8 naive, and one plate was used for CD8 memory. Libraries were prepared and TCR repertoires were sequenced by different laboratories using diverse techniques, in order to increase sequencing depth and limit assay-specific biases. Study-wide conclusions, independent of this receptor: Incomplete sequencing was indicated by rarefaction of sorted-subset datasets, despite the large sequencing depth. Compared with non-shared clonotypes, the clonotypes found in all four sorted-subset donors had higher generation probabilities. Sharing across four donors was observed for 5% to 6.5% of naive CD4, over 3% of naive CD8, about 2.3% of memory CD4, and about 0.38% of memory CD8 clonotypes. Sampling was limited to blood, and TCR repertoires in tissue likely differ from TCR repertoires in blood. Based on pairwise subsampling, the degree of clonotype sharing among donors was expected to be affected by sequencing depth. Naive subsets generally had larger estimated clonotype richness than memory subsets. The genetic and exposure-history diversity represented was limited by the small number of donors.

The donors were healthy, HIV-negative adults who had no recently reported acute infections or vaccinations. Only Caucasian adults living in Nashville, Tennessee, USA were represented among the donors. CD4+ T cells were enriched by magnetic negative selection; naive cells were then positively selected on CD45RA, and the negative fraction formed the memory subset. Blood was collected by leukapheresis, and PBMCs were isolated by Ficoll-Histopaque density gradient centrifugation and then cryopreserved in liquid nitrogen vapor phase. Purity and quantity of every magnetically sorted T cell population were checked by analytical flow cytometry. Each sorted fraction had its genomic DNA isolated and then quantified by UV absorbance on a Nanodrop 2000c. V sheds 5 bases and J sheds 5 bases, leaving 18 bases between their ends. From the cysteine up to the phenylalanine, the CDR3 has a length of 15 residues. The kept DNA is CDR3 alone, 45 bases in frame from the first base. The CDR1 and CDR2 encoded by the germline V gene (reference sequence) are LNHDA and SQIVND.

Using the deep immunoSEQ assay, TCR CDR3 regions were amplified from genomic DNA by multiplex PCR. Genomic DNA extracted from each cell subset was distributed evenly over all wells of several immunoSEQ 96-well plates, and each plate served as one replicate. For sorted subsets, about 200 ng genomic DNA, equal to tens of thousands of T cell genomes, was loaded into each replicate PCR. The purified libraries were quantified using a Qubit 3.0 fluorometer, sized with a Bioanalyzer 2100, and then quantified again using the KAPA Library Quantification kit. Every immunoSEQ 96-well plate was sequenced on a separate single-read 150-cycle Illumina NextSeq 550 flow cell. On the authors' methods: Because the immunoSEQ output held only junctional sequences and lacked quality scores, the filtering could not match the filtering applied to full-length reads. Sequences were annotated with PyIR, a Python wrapper for IgBLAST v1.9, using IMGT germline references to assign V/J genes and CDR3. Reads were removed for weak V/J assignments (E-value above 1e-6), missing CDR3, stop codons, out-of-frame junctions, or ambiguous translated residues. V3J clonotypes were defined as sequences sharing an identical inferred V gene, J gene, and CDR3 amino acid sequence. Percentage overlap between repertoires was computed as shared unique clonotypes divided by the size of the smaller repertoire. Repertoire richness was assessed with RTK rarefaction, the Chao1 estimator, and Recon v2.1 estimates of unobserved clonotypes. Generation probabilities were computed with OLGA for all TCRbeta clonotypes obtained by the gDNA method from four donors. Here the immuneACCESS table is served through TCRdb, limited to in-frame sequences with V and J called. Missing clones are a known gap in these copies; in checked studies unresolved V genes cover under half, and the rest lacks a known reason. V and J calls plus clone size are reproduced from that table; the DNA served to infer D and trimming. The sample table records 1,500,000 or so clones; approximately 98.5% of these occur just once. Clones ranked in the top ten supply approximately 0.38% of the sample.

This chain is built from TRBV19 and TRBJ1-1, with TRBD1 tentatively as D gene (6 bases match). Specimen: naive CD4+ T cells sorted from blood. Reading the label with the study, this specimen's cell subset or site is: CD45RA+ positively selected. The sequence derives from a man aged 25-45 years in good health. This receptor carries the CDR3 CASSPGTHSLTEAFF. The DNA sequence follows: TGTGCCAGTAGTCCCGGGACACATTCTCTTACTGAAGCTTTCTTT.